A selection of T cell receptor beta chains follows, all from one sample in a study of cytotoxic CD8 clonotypes in ibrutinib-treated CLL. TCRdb's copy holds only in-frame clones and misses some; the assay was immunoSEQ multiplex PCR. The sample shows around 76,000 clones, around four fifths of them seen only once. The specimen comprised PBMCs, sampled after 24 months of ibrutinib treatment. Receptor source: a human donor with chronic lymphocytic leukemia. Each CDR3 is given without its conserved first and last residue. The order of the fields is V gene, CDR3 protein.

TRBV7-2	ASSLTGDGSYEQY
TRBV7-6	ASSLEMTGPPYEQY
TRBV5-1	ASSFSAGEASGAGNEQF
TRBV7-9	ASRGTGVGEQY
TRBV7-2	ASSTGRTRGYT
TRBV7-9	ASSLPGPLYEQY
TRBV4-1	ASSQGLAGPQETQY
TRBV10-3	AISDVTTGGRTYEQY
TRBV7-6	ASSLRQGRTTDTQY
TRBV11-3	ASSLRDSEDEQF
TRBV4-3	ASSQRLAGGTGELF
TRBV6-6	ASTIGDPSTDTQY
TRBV6-1	ASSEGTGGETQY
TRBV18	ASSPPSAGAYEQY
TRBV2	ASSDVFRDRDNTDTQY
TRBV19	ASSLDRGNNQPQH
TRBV18	ASSPLPGQATGELF
TRBV6-6	ASSRRDISSYEQY
TRBV5-1	ASSLPQGVTDTQY
TRBV28	ATRPLGTGEYNEQF
TRBV4-3	ASSQDSLDEQF
TRBV5-4	ASSLESHYEQY
TRBV7-6	ASSLQRDPPYEQY
TRBV6-5	ASSERNYGYT
TRBV10-1	ASSDNRQGVAGELF
TRBV7-5	VRSLTQATEAF
TRBV6-1	ASSASTSGRSYEQY
TRBV28	ASRGTVGTDTQY
TRBV7-9	ASSPRTGAVHGNTIY
TRBV25-1	ASRMAGADTYEQY
TRBV9	ASSVAEDNYGYT
TRBV6-5	ASSKSGTRKDTIY
TRBV4-3	ASSQVLAGGVNEQF
TRBV7-9	ASSVTGGNEKLF
TRBV18	ASSPPRGFSYNEQF
TRBV18	ASSPPQRGGEKLF
TRBV30	ARRGQANNSPLH
TRBV10-1	ASSRTGMHTGELF
TRBV29-1	SVVPGGLGQF
TRBV11-2	ASSLDYQETQY
TRBV7-9	ASFQGGFTEAF
TRBV7-9	ASETGGDPEAF
TRBV5-6	ASSSISGSDEQY
TRBV5-6	ASSPWDISEKLF
TRBV6-1	AGRQRGRDEQY
TRBV29-1	SVRTGSYEQY
TRBV18	ASSPYNEQF
TRBV5-4	ASSTRSLLAGMRETQY
TRBV15	ATSGRQGLSWSNQPQH
TRBV15	ATSRDLTRGTQY
TRBV19	ASRTIGPGNNEQF
TRBV27	ASSLTQGAGGEQY
TRBV5-1	ASSGNFETQY
TRBV28	ASSFGDPAYNEQF
TRBV4-2	ASSLYRGDTDTQY
TRBV5-1	ASRALYQGTYEQY
TRBV7-9	ASSFSDRADEQY
TRBV7-2	ASSLGGSWGEQF
TRBV29-1	SVEPGRTGELF